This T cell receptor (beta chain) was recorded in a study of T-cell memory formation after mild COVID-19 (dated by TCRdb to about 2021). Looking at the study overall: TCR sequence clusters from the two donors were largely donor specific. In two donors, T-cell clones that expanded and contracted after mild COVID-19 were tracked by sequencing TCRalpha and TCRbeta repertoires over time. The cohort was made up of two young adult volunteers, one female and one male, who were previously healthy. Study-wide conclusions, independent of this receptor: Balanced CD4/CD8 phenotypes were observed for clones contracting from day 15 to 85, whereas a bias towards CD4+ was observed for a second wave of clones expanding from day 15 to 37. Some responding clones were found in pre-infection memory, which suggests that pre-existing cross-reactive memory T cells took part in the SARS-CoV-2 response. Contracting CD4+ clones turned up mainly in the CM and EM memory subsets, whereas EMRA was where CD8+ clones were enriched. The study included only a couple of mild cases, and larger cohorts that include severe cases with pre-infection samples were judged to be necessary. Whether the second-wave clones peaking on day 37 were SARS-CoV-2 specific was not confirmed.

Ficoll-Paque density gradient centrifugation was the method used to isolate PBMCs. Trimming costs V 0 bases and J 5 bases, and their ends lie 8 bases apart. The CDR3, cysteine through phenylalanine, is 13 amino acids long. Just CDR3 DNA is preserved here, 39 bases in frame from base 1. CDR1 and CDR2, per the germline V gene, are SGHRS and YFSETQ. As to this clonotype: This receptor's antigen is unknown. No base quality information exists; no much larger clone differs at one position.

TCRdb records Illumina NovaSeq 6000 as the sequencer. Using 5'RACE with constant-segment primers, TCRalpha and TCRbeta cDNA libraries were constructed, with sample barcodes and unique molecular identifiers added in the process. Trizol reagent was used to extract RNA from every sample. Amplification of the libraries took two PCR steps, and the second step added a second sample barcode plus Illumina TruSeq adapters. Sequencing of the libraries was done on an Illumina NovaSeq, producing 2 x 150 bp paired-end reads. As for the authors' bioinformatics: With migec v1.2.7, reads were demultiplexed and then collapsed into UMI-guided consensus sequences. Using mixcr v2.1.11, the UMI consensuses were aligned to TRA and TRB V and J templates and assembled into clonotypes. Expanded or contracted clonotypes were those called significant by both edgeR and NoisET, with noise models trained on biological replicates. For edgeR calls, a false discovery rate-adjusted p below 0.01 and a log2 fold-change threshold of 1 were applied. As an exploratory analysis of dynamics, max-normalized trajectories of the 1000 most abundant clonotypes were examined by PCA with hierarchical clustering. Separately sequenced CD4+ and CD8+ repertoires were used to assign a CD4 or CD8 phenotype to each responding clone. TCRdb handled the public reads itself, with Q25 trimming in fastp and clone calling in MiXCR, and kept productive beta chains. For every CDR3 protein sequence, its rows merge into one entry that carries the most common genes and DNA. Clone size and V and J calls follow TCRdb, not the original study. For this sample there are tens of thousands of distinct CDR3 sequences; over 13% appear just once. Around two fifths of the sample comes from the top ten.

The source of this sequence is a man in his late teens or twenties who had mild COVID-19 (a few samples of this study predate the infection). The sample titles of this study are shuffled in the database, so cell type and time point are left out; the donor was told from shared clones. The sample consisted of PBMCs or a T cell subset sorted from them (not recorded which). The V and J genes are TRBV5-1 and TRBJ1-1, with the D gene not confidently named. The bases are TGCGCCAGCAGCTTGGGGGCGTGGACTGAAGCTTTCTTT. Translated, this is CASSLGAWTEAFF.